This T cell receptor (beta chain) was recorded in a study of cytomegalovirus exposure and HLA in healthy donors. Study-level background: It was reported in a later analysis that the 100 to 150 validation repertoires used the same platform as the 666 first-cohort repertoires.

Study-wide results and limits: 150 or so TCR beta chains were listed as cytomegalovirus-associated. The classifier was said to identify cytomegalovirus status with high specificity and sensitivity. Most TCR sequences were rare, but some public TCRs occurred in many donors.

Regarding this clone: Its antigen is not identified.

Measured with immunoSEQ multiplex PCR; TCRdb has only the in-frame clones, and not every one. The sample lists approximately 65,000 clones; about 90% were seen once. CDR1 and CDR2 from the germline V gene are ENHRY and SYGVKD. J lost 7 bases, V lost 2 bases, and 1 base had no gene match. This CDR3 is built from 13 residues. The source material was PBMCs. The chain uses TRBV10-3 and TRBJ2-7, with 11 bases aligning to TRBD1. The receptor was derived from a man between 18 and 29 years old in good health and CMV-seronegative. The CDR3 protein is CAISEGTGGEQYF. The CDR3 DNA follows: TGTGCCATCAGTGAGGGGACAGGGGGGGAGCAGTACTTC.